This note documents a single T cell receptor beta chain sequence. The entry originates in a study of blood T cell repertoires in COVID-19. This CDR3 is built from 14 residues. The V segment lost 4 bases and the J segment 2 bases; nucleotides outside the gene matches: 3. The germline V gene encodes CDR1 LGHDT and CDR2 YNNKEL (reference sequence). Original handling: Reference gene primer amplification in the assay estimated nucleated cell counts. This table comes from immunoSEQ multiplex PCR, and its TCRdb copy is limited to in-frame clones, with some not included. V and J calls and clone size are copied from that table; D and trimming were computed from the DNA. The profile shows about 120,000 clones, approximately 92% of them singletons.

This TCR came from a man between 70 and 80 years old with active or convalescent COVID-19. The rearrangement links TRBV3-1 (or the pseudogene TRBV3-2) to TRBJ2-7; TRBD1 agrees at 9 bases. The sample was peripheral blood. Here the CDR3 DNA reads TGTGCCAGCAGCCGGGACAGGGTCCCCTACGAGCAGTACTTC. It is translated as CASSRDRVPYEQYF.